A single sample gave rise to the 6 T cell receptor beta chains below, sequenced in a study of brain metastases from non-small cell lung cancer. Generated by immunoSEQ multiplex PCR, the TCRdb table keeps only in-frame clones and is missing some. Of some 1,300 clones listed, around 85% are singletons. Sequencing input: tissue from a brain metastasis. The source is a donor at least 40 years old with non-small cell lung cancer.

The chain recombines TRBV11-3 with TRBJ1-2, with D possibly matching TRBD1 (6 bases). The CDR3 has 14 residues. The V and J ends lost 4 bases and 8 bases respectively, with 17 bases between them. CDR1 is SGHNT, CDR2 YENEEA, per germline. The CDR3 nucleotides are TGTGCCAGCAGCTCCCTCACAGGGACCGGCGGCTACACCTTC. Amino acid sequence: CASSSLTGTGGYTF.

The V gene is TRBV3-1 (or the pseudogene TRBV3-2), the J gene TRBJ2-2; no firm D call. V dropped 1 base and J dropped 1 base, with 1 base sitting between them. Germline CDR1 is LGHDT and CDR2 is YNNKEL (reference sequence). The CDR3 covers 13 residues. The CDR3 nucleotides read TGTGCCAGCAGCCAAGTGAACACCGGGGAGCTGTTTTTT. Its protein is CASSQVNTGELFF.

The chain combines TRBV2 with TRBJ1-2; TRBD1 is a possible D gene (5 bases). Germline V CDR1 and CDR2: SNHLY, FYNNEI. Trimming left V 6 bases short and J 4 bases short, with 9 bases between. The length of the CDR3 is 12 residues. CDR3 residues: CASSSGSYGYTF. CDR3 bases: TGTGCCAGCAGCTCAGGGAGCTATGGCTACACCTTC.

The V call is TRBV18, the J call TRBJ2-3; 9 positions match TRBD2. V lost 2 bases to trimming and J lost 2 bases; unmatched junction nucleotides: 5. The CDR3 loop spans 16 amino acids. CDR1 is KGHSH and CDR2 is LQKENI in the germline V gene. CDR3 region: CASSPSSGSPTDTQYF. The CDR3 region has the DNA TGTGCCAGCTCACCAAGTAGCGGGAGTCCCACAGATACGCAGTATTTT.

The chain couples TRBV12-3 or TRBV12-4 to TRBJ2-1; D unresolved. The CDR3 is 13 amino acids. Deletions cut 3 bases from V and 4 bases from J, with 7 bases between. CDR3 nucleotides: TGTGCCAGCAGTTTGGTGGGGTACAATGAGCAGTTCTTC. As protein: CASSLVGYNEQFF.

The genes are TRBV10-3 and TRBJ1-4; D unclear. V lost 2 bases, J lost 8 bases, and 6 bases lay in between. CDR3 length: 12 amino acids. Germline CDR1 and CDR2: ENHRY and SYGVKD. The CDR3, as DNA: TGTGCCATCAGTGAGCCAGGAGAAAAACTGTTTTTT. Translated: CAISEPGEKLFF.